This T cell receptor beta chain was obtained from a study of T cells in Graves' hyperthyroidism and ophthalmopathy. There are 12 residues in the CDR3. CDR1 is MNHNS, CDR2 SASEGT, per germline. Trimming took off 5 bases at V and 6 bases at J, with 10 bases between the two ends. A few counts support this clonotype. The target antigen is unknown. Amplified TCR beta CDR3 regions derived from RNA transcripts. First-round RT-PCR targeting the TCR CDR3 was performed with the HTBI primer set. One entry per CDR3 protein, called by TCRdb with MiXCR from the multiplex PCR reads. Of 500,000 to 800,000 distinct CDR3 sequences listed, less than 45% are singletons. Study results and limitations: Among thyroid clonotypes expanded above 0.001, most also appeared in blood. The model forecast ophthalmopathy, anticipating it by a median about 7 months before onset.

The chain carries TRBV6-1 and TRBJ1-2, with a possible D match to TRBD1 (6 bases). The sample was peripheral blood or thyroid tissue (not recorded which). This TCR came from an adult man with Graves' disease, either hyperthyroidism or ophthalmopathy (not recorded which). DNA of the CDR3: TGTGCCAGCAGTACAGGGATGGATGGCTACACCTTC. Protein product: CASSTGMDGYTF.